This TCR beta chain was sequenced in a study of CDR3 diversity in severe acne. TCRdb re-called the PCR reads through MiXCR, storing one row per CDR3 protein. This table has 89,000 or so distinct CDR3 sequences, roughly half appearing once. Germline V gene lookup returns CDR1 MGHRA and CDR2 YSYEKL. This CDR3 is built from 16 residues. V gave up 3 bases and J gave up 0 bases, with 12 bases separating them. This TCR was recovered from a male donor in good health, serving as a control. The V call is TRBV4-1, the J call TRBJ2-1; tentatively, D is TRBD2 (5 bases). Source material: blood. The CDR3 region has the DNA TGCGCCAGCAGCCATTCTAGCTCCGGCTCCTACAATGAGCAGTTCTTC. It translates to CASSHSSSGSYNEQFF.